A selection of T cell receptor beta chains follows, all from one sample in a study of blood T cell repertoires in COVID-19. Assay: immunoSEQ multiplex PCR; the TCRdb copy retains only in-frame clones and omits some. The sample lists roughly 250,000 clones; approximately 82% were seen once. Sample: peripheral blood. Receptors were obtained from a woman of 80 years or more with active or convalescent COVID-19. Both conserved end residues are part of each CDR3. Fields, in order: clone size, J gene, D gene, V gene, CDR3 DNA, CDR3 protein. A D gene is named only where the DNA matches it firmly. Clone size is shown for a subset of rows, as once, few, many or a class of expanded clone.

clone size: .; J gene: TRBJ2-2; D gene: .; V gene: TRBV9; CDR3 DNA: TGTGCCAGCAGCGGGTTGGCCCAGAACACCGGGGAGCTGTTTTTT; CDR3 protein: CASSGLAQNTGELFF
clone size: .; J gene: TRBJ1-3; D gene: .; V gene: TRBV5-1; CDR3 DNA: TGCGCCAGCAGCGAAACCGGGACAAGGATAGGAAACACCATATATTTT; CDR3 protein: CASSETGTRIGNTIYF
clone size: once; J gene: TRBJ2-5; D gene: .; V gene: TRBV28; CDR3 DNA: TGTGCCAGCAGTTTAGGAGCCCGGGGTCGTCAAGAGACCCAGTACTTC; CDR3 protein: CASSLGARGRQETQYF
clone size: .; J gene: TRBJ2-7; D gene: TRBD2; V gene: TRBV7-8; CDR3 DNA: TGTGCCAGCAGCTTAGCGGACCCTAGCGGACCCTACGAGCAGTACTTC; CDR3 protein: CASSLADPSGPYEQYF
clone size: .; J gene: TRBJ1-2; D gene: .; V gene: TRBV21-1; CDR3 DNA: TGTGCCAGCAGCAGAAGACAGGGAGTCCCTGACTATGGCTACACCTTC; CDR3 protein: CASSRRQGVPDYGYTF
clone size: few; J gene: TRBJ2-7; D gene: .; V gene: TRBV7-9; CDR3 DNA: TGTGCCAGCAGCTTCGGGGTTGGGGTATCCTACGAGCAGTACTTC; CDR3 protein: CASSFGVGVSYEQYF
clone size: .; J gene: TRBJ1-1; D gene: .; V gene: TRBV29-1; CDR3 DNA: TGCAGCGTAGAGGACAGCACTAACACTGAAGCTTTCTTT; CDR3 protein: CSVEDSTNTEAFF
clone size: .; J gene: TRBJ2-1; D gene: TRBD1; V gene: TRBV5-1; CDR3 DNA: TGCGCCAGCAGCGTGGGACAGAGTTACAATGAGCAGTTCTTC; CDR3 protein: CASSVGQSYNEQFF
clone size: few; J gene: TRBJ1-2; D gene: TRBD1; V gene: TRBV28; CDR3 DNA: TGTGCCAGCAGTCGCGGACAGGGTCGCTATGGCTACACCTTC; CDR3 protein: CASSRGQGRYGYTF
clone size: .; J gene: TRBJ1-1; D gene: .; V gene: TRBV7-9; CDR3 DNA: TGTGCCAGCAGCTTAGTTGTCAGGGCGAACACTGAAGCTTTCTTT; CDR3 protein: CASSLVVRANTEAFF
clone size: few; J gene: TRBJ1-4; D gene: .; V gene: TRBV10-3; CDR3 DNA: TGTGCCATCAGTGAGGGCAGGGATGGGGAAAAACTGTTTTTT; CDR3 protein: CAISEGRDGEKLFF
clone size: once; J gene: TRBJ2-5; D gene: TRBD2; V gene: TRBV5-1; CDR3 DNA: TGCGCCAGCAGCGCCACATCGGGGGGTGAGACCCAGTACTTC; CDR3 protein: CASSATSGGETQYF
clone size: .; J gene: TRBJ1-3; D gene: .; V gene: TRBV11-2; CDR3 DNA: TGTGCCAGCAGCGGACAGTCCTCTGGAAACACCATATATTTT; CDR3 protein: CASSGQSSGNTIYF
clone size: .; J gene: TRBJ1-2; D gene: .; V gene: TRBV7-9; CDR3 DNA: TGTGCCAGCAGCACTTCCAGGGGAAACTATGGCTACACCTTC; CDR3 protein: CASSTSRGNYGYTF
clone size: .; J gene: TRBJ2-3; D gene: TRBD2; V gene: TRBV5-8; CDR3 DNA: TGTGCCAGCACCTTGGATAGCGGGGGCACAGATACGCAGTATTTT; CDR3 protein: CASTLDSGGTDTQYF
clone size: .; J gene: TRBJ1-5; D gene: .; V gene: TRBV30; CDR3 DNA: TGTGCCTGGAGTACAGGGACGAATCAGCCCCAGCATTTT; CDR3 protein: CAWSTGTNQPQHF
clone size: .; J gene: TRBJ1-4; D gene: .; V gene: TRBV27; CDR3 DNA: TGTGCCAGCAGTTGGGGGGGCAGGGATGGTGAAAAACTGTTTTTT; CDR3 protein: CASSWGGRDGEKLFF
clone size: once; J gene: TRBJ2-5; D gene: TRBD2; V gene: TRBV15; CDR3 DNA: TGTGCCACCAGCAGAGCCCCCGGGACTAAAGAGACCCAGTACTTC; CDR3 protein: CATSRAPGTKETQYF
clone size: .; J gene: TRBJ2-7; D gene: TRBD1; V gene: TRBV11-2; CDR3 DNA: TGTGCCAGCAGCTTTACCGCGACAGGGGGCTACGAGCAGTACTTC; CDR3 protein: CASSFTATGGYEQYF
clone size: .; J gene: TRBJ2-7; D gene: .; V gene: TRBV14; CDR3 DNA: TGTGCCAGCAGCCTAGCCTACGAGCAGTACTTC; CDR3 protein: CASSLAYEQYF
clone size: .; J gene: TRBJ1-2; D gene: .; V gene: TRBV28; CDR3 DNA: TGTGCCAGCAGTCCCCCGGACTATGGCTACACCTTC; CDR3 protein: CASSPPDYGYTF
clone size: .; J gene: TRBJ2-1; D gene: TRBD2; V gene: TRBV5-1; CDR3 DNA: TGCGCCAGCAGCTCCTGGACTAGCGGGGCCTACAATGAGCAGTTCTTC; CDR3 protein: CASSSWTSGAYNEQFF